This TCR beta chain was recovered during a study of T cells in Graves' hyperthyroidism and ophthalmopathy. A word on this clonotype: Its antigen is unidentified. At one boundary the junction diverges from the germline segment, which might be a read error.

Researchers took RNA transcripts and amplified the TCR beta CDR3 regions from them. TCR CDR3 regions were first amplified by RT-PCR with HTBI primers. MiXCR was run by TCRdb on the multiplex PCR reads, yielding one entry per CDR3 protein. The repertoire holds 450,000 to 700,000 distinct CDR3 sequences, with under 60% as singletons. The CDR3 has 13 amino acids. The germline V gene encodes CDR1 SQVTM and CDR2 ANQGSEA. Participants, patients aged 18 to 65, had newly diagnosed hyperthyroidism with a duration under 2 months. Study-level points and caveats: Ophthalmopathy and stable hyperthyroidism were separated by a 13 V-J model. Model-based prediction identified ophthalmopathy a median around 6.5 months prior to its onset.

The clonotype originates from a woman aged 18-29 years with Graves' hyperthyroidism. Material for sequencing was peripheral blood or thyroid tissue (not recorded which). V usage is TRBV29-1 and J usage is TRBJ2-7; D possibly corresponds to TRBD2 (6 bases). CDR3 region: CSVVSGDWYGQYF. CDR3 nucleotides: TGCAGCGTTGTGTCCGGGGACTGGTACGGGCAGTACTTC.